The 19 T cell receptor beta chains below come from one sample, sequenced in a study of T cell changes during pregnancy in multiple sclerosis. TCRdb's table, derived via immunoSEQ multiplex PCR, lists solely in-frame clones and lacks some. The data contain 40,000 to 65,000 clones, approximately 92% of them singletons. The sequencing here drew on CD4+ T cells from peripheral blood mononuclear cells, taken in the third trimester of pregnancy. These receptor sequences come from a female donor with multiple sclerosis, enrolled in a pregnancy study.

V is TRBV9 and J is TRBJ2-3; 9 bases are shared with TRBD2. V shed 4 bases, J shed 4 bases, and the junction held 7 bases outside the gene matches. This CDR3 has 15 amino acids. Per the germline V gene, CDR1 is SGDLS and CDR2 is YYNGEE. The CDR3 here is CASSPFSGGSDTQYF. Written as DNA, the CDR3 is TGTGCCAGCAGCCCCTTCAGCGGGGGGTCAGATACGCAGTATTTT.

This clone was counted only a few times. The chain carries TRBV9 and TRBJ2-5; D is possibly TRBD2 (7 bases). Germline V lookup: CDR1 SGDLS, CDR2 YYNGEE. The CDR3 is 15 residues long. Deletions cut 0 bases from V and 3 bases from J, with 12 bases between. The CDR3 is CASSVAPGGEETQYF. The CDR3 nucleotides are TGTGCCAGCAGCGTAGCTCCGGGGGGCGAAGAGACCCAGTACTTC.

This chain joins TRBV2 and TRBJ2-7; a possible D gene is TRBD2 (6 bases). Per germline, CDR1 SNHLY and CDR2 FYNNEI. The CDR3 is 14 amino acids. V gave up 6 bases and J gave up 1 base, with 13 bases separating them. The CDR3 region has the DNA TGTGCCAGCAGCAGTGGACGGGGGTCCTACGAGCAGTACTTC. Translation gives CASSSGRGSYEQYF.

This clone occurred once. CDR3 sequence (DNA): TGTGCCAGCCGCCGGGACAGGGACTACGAGCAGTACTTC. Translated: CASRRDRDYEQYF. The chain is built from TRBV2 and TRBJ2-7; 9 bases are a match to TRBD1. J was trimmed by 3 bases and V by 8 bases; bases with no gene match: 5. Germline V gene sequence: CDR1 SNHLY, CDR2 FYNNEI. This CDR3 comprises 13 residues.

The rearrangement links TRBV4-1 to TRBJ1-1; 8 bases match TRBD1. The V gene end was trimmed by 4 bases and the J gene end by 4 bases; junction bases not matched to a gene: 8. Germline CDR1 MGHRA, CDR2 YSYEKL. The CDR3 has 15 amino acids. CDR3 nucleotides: TGCGCCAGCAGCCGAGAATTGACAGGGGTCACTGAAGCTTTCTTT. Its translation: CASSRELTGVTEAFF.

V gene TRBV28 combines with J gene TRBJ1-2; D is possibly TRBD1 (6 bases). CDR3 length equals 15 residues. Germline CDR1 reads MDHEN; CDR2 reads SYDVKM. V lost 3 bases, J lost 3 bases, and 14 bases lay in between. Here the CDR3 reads CASSFSQQGYYGYTF. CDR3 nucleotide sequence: TGTGCCAGCAGTTTTTCTCAACAGGGTTACTATGGCTACACCTTC.

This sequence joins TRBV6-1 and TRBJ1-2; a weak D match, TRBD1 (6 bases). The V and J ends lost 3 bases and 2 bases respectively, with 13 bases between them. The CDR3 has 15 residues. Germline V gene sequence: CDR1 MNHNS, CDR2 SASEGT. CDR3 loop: CASSEPGTLNYGYTF. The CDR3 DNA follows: TGTGCCAGCAGTGAGCCTGGGACACTCAACTATGGCTACACCTTC.

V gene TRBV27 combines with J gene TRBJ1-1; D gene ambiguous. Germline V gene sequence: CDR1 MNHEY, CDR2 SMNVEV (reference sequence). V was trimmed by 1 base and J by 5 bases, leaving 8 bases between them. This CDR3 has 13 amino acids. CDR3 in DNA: TGTGCCAGCAGTTTATATGCGGGGACTGAAGCTTTCTTT. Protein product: CASSLYAGTEAFF.

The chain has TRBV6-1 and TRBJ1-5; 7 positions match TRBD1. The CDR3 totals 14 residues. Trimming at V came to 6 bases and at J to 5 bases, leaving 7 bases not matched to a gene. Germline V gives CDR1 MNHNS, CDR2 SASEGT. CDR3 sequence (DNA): TGTGCCAGCAGGGAGACAGGGAGGCATCAGCCCCAGCATTTT. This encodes CASRETGRHQPQHF.

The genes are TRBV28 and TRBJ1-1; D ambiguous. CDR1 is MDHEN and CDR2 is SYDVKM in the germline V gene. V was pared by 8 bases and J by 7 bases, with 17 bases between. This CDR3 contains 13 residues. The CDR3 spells CASSRRDFNEAFF. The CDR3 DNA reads TGTGCCAGCTCACGGAGGGATTTCAATGAAGCTTTCTTT.

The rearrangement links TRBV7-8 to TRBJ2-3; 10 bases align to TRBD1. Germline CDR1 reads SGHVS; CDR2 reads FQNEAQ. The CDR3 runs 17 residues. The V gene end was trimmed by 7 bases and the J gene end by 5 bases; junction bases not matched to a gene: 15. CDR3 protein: CASKGGATTGGIDTQYF. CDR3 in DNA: TGTGCCAGCAAAGGGGGGGCCACGACAGGGGGCATAGATACGCAGTATTTT.

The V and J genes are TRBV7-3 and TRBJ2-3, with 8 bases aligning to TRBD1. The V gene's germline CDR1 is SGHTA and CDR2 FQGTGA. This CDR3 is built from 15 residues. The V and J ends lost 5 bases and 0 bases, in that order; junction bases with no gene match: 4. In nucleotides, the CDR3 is TGTGCCAGCAGCCTCAGGGGGCAAAGCACAGATACGCAGTATTTT. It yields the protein CASSLRGQSTDTQYF. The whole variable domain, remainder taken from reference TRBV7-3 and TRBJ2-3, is GAGVSQTPSNKVTEKGKYVELRCDPISGHTALYWYRQSLGQGPEFLIYFQGTGAADDSGLPNDRFFAVRPEGSVSTLKIQRTERGDSAVYLCASSLRGQSTDTQYFGPGTRLTVL.

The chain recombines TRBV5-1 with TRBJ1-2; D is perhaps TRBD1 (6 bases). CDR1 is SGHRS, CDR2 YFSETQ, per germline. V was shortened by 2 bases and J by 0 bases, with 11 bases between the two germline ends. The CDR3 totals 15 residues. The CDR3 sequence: CASSFSGAANYGYTF. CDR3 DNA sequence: TGCGCCAGCAGCTTTTCAGGGGCGGCTAACTATGGCTACACCTTC. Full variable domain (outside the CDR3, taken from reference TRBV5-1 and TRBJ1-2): KAGVTQTPRYLIKTRGQQVTLSCSPISGHRSVSWYQQTPGQGLQFLFEYFSETQRNKGNFPGRFSGRQFSNSRSEMNVSTLELGDSALYLCASSFSGAANYGYTFGSGTRLTVV.

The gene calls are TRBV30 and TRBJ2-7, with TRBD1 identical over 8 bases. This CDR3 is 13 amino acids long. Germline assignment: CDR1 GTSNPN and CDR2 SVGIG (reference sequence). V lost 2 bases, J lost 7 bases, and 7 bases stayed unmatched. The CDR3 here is CAWSSGGAGEQYF. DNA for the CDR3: TGTGCCTGGAGTTCAGGGGGCGCGGGGGAGCAGTACTTC.

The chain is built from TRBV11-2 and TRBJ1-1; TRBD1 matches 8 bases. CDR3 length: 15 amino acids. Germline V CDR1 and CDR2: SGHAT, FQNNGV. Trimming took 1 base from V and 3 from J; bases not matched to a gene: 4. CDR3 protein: CASSLGAGGDTEAFF. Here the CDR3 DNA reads TGTGCCAGCAGCTTAGGGGCAGGGGGCGACACTGAAGCTTTCTTT. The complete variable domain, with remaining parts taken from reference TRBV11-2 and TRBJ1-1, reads EAGVAQSPRYKIIEKRQSVAFWCNPISGHATLYWYQQILGQGPKLLIQFQNNGVVDDSQLPKDRFSAERLKGVDSTLKIQPAKLEDSAVYLCASSLGAGGDTEAFFGQGTRLTVV.

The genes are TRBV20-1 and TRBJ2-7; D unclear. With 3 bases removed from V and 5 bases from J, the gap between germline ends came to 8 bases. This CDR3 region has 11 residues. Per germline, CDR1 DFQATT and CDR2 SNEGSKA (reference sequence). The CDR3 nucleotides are TGCAGTGCTAGCTCCCCCCACGAGCAGTACTTC. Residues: CSASSPHEQYF.

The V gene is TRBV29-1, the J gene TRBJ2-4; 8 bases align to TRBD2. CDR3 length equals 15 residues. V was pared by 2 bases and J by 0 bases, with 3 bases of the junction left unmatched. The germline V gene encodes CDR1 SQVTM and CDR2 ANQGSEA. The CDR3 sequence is CSVEIAGLAKNIQYF. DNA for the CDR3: TGCAGCGTTGAAATAGCGGGGCTAGCCAAAAACATTCAGTACTTC.

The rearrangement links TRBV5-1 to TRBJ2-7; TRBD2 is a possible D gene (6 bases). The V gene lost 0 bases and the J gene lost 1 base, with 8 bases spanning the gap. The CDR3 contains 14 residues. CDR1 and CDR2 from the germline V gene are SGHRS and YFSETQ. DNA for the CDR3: TGCGCCAGCAGCTTGGGTAGCGGTTCCTACGAGCAGTACTTC. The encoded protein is CASSLGSGSYEQYF.

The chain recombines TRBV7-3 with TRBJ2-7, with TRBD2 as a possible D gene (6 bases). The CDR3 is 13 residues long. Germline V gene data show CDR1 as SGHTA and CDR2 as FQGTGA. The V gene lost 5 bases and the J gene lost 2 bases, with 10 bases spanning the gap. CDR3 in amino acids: CASSRDSTYEQYF. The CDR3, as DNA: TGTGCCAGCAGCCGGGACTCTACCTACGAGCAGTACTTC.